This TCR beta chain was found in a study of early T cells in non-severe SARS-CoV-2 infection. Across the study: Sequencing of bulk RNA from unsorted whole blood was done, without chain pairing.

Researchers tagged individual cDNA molecules with unique molecular identifiers. TCRdb processed the 5' RACE reads anew with MiXCR; each CDR3 protein has one entry. Of some 46,000 distinct CDR3 sequences in the sample, 9.3% are singletons; the top ten hold more than 13%. This clonotype appeared many times. Its antigen remains unidentified. Study-level points and caveats: VDJdb-based annotation leaned toward anti-spike CD8 responses and missed private and CD4 specificities.

The CDR3 contains 11 residues. V was cut by 7 bases and J by 11 bases, with 14 bases left in between. Germline V gives CDR1 SEHNR, CDR2 FQNEAQ (reference sequence). The clonotype comes from an adult who was a healthcare worker with PCR-confirmed SARS-CoV-2 infection or an uninfected control (not recorded which). This chain connects TRBV7-9 to TRBJ1-1; no firm D call. The sequenced sample was whole blood. The CDR3 DNA reads TGTGCCAGCACCCCCTCTGTAGAGGCTTTCTTT. Amino acids: CASTPSVEAFF.